This T cell receptor beta chain was found in a study of CXCR3-negative and CXCR3-positive naive CD8 T cells. General study findings and limits: The study found more hydrophobic TRB CDR3s in CXCR3-positive naive cells than in CXCR3-negative naive cells.

To note about this clonotype: Its antigen is not identified.

Researchers prepared the TRB cDNA libraries using 5' RACE with UMI labels. Reprocessing the 5' RACE reads, TCRdb reports a single entry for every CDR3 protein and omits DNA. This sample's clone table lists approximately 70,000 distinct CDR3 sequences. Germline V gene sequence: CDR1 SGDLS, CDR2 YYNGEE. This CDR3 region has 13 residues. The chain recombines TRBV9 with TRBJ1-1. The clonotype was recovered from a human donor in good health. Some clones in this sample may be carry-over from other donors' samples. Sequenced: naive CXCR3- CD8+ T cells from blood. The sample's subset: CD45RO-CCR7+CD27+CD95- naive CD8+ T cells lacking CXCR3 (TNR3-). The CDR3 here is CASSVGGWTEAFF.